This TCR beta chain derives from a study of Tregs in tolerant kidney transplant recipients. Study background: Sorting used antibodies to exclude donor cells. Study results and limitations: Expanding Tregs on activated donor B cells appeared to best identify donor-specific TCRbeta clones. Findings come from small patient numbers and require larger validation.

Notes on this clone: The antigen remains undetermined.

V was shortened by 3 bases and J by 10 bases, with 10 bases between the two germline ends. The CDR3 has 12 amino acids. Germline lookup yields CDR1 SGDLS and CDR2 YYNGEE. Measured with immunoSEQ multiplex PCR; TCRdb has only the in-frame clones, and not every one. The sample has about 16,000 clones; about 61% are singletons. This sequence originates from a human donor in good health. The material sequenced was Tregs from blood cultured with allogeneic cells. This rearrangement joins TRBV9 to TRBJ1-4; the D gene is possibly TRBD1 (6 bases). This chain's CDR3 is CASSDRAGKLFF. DNA for the CDR3: TGTGCCAGCAGCGACAGGGCCGGAAAACTGTTTTTT.